This entry is about one T cell receptor beta chain. These data belong to a study of shared T cell receptors in the human thymus. This CDR3 is built from 13 residues. Germline lookup yields CDR1 SNHLY and CDR2 FYNNEI. V was shortened by 4 bases and J by 5 bases, with 9 bases between the two germline ends. The assay was immunoSEQ multiplex PCR, and TCRdb's table has in-frame clones only and misses some. The data show more than 550,000 clones, with around 87% seen just once and 0.0094% held by the top ten. The sample was also linked to a second study, of human thymus T cells. That work contributes: Related work showed strongly overlapping thymic repertoires across unrelated individuals.

The receptor's source is a boy younger than two with a congenital heart defect. The sample taken for sequencing was thymocytes. V usage is TRBV2 and J usage is TRBJ2-1; D is unresolved. The CDR3 loop is CASSGQVNNEQFF. CDR3 nucleotides: TGTGCCAGCAGTGGCCAGGTTAACAATGAGCAGTTCTTC.